Presented here are 18 T cell receptor beta chains from one specimen sequenced in a study of beta chain features in type 1 diabetes. The investigators reverse transcribed all of the isolated RNA, so they sequenced expressed TCRB transcripts. Data came from immunoSEQ multiplex PCR; TCRdb stores just in-frame clones and leaves some out. The sample includes some 300,000 clones, 7% to 9% of them seen just once. The sample comprised central memory CD4+ T cells from blood. The receptors derive from a woman aged 18-30 years in good health.

This clone was observed a handful of times. The genes are TRBV11-1 and TRBJ1-6; no reliable D call. This CDR3 region has 14 residues. Germline lookup yields CDR1 SGHAT and CDR2 FQDESV (reference sequence). V was clipped by 8 bases and J by 10 bases, with 18 bases between them. CDR3 DNA: TGTGCCAGCGGTTTGAACGGGGTTGAGTCACCCCTCCACTTT. The encoded protein is CASGLNGVESPLHF.

This clone turned up a few times. The sample has other DNA sequences that encode this CDR3 too. The chain couples TRBV7-3 to TRBJ2-3; D is uncertain. The CDR3 covers 13 residues. The ends were cut back, 1 base at V and 2 bases at J, with 4 bases in the middle. CDR1 is SGHTA, CDR2 FQGTGA, per germline. CDR3 sequence: CASSLSITDTQYF. The CDR3 bases are TGTGCCAGCAGCTTAAGCATCACAGATACGCAGTATTTT.

This clone was seen a handful of times. J is TRBJ2-3 and V is TRBV4-2, with a tentative D call TRBD2 (6 bases). V shed 1 base and J shed 2 bases, with 10 bases lying between them. Germline values: CDR1 LGHNA, CDR2 YNFKEQ. The CDR3 runs to 15 residues. The CDR3 DNA reads as TGTGCCAGCAGCCAAGGGGACTTCCTCACAGATACGCAGTATTTT. As protein: CASSQGDFLTDTQYF.

The V and J genes are TRBV12-5 and TRBJ2-5; 10 positions agree with TRBD2. CDR3 size: 16 residues. Germline CDR1 and CDR2: LGHNT and FRNRAP. Germline trimming cut 1 base from V and 5 bases from J; bases unmatched to any gene: 7. The CDR3 sequence is CASGLAATSGMETQYF. CDR3 DNA sequence: TGTGCTAGTGGTTTGGCCGCCACTAGCGGGATGGAGACCCAGTACTTC.

The chain links TRBV7-3 to TRBJ2-2; D is uncertain. The germline gives CDR1 SGHTA, CDR2 FQGTGA. Trimming removed 1 base from V and 2 bases from J, with 5 bases in between. CDR3 length equals 14 residues. The CDR3 is CASSLSGNTGELFF. For the CDR3, the DNA is TGTGCCAGCAGCTTAAGCGGCAACACCGGGGAGCTGTTTTTT.

This clone was counted only a few times. A much larger clone is a single base away; this may be a read error. V usage is TRBV5-4 and J usage is TRBJ1-1; 8 nucleotides agree with TRBD1. Germline V gene lookup returns CDR1 SGHNT and CDR2 YYREEE (reference sequence). The CDR3 spans 14 residues. The trim removed 3 bases at V and 0 bases at J, leaving 1 base unmatched. The CDR3: CASSWGQVNTEAFF. CDR3 coding DNA: TGTGCCAGCAGCTGGGGACAGGTGAACACTGAAGCTTTCTTT.

Only a few counts were recorded for this clone. The chain combines TRBV6-1 with TRBJ1-5; no clear D gene. V was cut by 6 bases and J by 0 bases, with 12 bases left in between. The CDR3 runs 15 residues. Germline CDR1 is MNHNS and CDR2 is SASEGT. CDR3 region: CASRVQPNSNQPQHF. Here the CDR3 DNA reads TGTGCCAGCAGGGTACAGCCAAATAGCAATCAGCCCCAGCATTTT.

This clone appeared many times. The genes are TRBV18 and TRBJ2-7; TRBD1 matches 7 bases. The CDR3 covers 14 residues. Per germline, CDR1 KGHSH and CDR2 LQKENI. The V and J ends lost 2 bases and 7 bases, in that order; junction bases with no gene match: 8. The CDR3 loop is CASSPNRGGGEQYF. CDR3 DNA: TGTGCCAGCTCACCAAACAGAGGGGGCGGGGAGCAGTACTTC.

This clone has just a few counts. The V call is TRBV13, the J call TRBJ2-4; no firm D call. V was pared by 0 bases and J by 0 bases, with 6 bases between. The CDR3 consists of 15 residues. Germline V gene lookup returns CDR1 PRHDT and CDR2 FYEKMQ (reference sequence). CDR3 sequence: CASSLGEIAKNIQYF. The CDR3 DNA sequence: TGTGCCAGCAGCTTAGGGGAGATAGCCAAAAACATTCAGTACTTC.

This clone was found a few times. The chain employs TRBV4-1 and TRBJ1-1; weak D call: TRBD1 (6 bases). Germline assignment: CDR1 MGHRA and CDR2 YSYEKL. V was clipped by 4 bases and J by 3 bases, with 15 bases between them. The CDR3 consists of 15 residues. CDR3 protein: CASSLYPEGDTEAFF. The CDR3 nucleotides are TGCGCCAGCAGCCTTTATCCGGAGGGGGACACTGAAGCTTTCTTT.

This clone occurred many times. The rearrangement uses TRBV27 and TRBJ2-6; no clear D. The CDR3 is made up of 14 amino acids. The germline V and J ends were trimmed by 5 bases and 4 bases, with 9 bases remaining between them. CDR1 MNHEY and CDR2 SMNVEV come from the germline V gene (reference sequence). CDR3 DNA sequence: TGTGCCAGCAGTAGAGACCCCGGGGCCAACGTCCTGACTTTC. It codes for CASSRDPGANVLTF.

This clone was seen more than once but under ten times. The chain combines TRBV2 with TRBJ2-7; no clear D. V was cut by 5 bases and J by 12 bases, with 17 bases left in between. The germline gives CDR1 SNHLY, CDR2 FYNNEI. The CDR3 length is 12 residues. CDR3 residues: CASSPVPKPSYF. CDR3 DNA: TGTGCCAGCAGTCCCGTTCCGAAACCGTCGTACTTC. Full variable domain (remainder filled in from reference TRBV2 and TRBJ2-7): EPEVTQTPSHQVTQMGQEVILRCVPISNHLYFYWYRQILGQKVEFLVSFYNNEISEKSEIFDDQFSVERPDGSNFTLKIRSTKLEDSAMYFCASSPVPKPSYFGPGTRLTVT.

This clone was detected a few times. The gene calls are TRBV21-1 and TRBJ1-1; TRBD1 is the table's D call, not checked against the DNA. TRBV21-1 is deemed a pseudogene. This CDR3 has 18 residues. In DNA form, the CDR3 reads TGTGCCAGCAGCCTCCCCGGATCGGGACAGCCTCTCAACACTGAAGCTTTCTTT. Its translation is CASSLPGSGQPLNTEAFF.

Details on this clone: The CDR3 ends on some other residue instead of the conserved phenylalanine or tryptophan, so this is likely a read error. Because the CDR3's place on the DNA is in doubt, the DNA is left out and the CDR3 is given as listed by TCRdb. V gene TRBV15 combines with J gene TRBJ2-7; TRBD2 is taken as the D call from the table, unchecked against the DNA. Germline loops: CDR1 LNHNV, CDR2 YYDKDF (reference sequence). The CDR3 length is 8 residues, termini included. The CDR3 here is CATSSSAT.

Concerning this clone itself: Different DNA sequences within this sample yield the same CDR3. J is TRBJ2-7 and V is TRBV7-9; no clear D. Germline CDR1 SEHNR, CDR2 FQNEAQ (reference sequence). V lost 1 base and J 3 bases, leaving 7 bases between the germline ends. The CDR3 has 13 amino acids. CDR3 amino acids: CASSLGWLYEQYF. DNA for the CDR3: TGTGCCAGCAGCTTAGGTTGGCTCTACGAGCAGTACTTC.

This clone was observed a few times. This chain joins TRBV27 and TRBJ1-1; D gene unclear. The CDR3 runs to 15 residues. V was clipped by 3 bases and J by 3 bases, with 14 bases between them. CDR1 is MNHEY, CDR2 SMNVEV, per germline (reference sequence). The CDR3 here is CASSFRPAVDTEAFF. The DNA of the CDR3 is TGTGCCAGCAGTTTTCGCCCCGCGGTGGACACTGAAGCTTTCTTT.

V and J are TRBV4-2 and TRBJ1-6; 7 nucleotides align to TRBD1. The V and J ends lost 1 base and 5 bases, in that order; junction bases with no gene match: 8. Germline-derived CDR1 and CDR2 are LGHNA and YNFKEQ. The CDR3 covers 17 residues. CDR3 sequence reads: CASSQVSGGTDNSPLHF. CDR3 sequence (DNA): TGTGCCAGCAGCCAAGTATCGGGCGGGACAGATAATTCACCCCTCCACTTT.

This chain connects TRBV7-2 to TRBJ2-7; the D gene is possibly TRBD2 (5 bases). CDR1 and CDR2 (germline): SGHTA, FQGNSA. The length of the CDR3 is 16 residues. Trimming pared 1 base from V and 3 bases from J, leaving 16 bases between. The chain's CDR3 is CASSLVRGLEYYEQYF. DNA for the CDR3: TGTGCCAGCAGCTTAGTCCGTGGACTCGAATACTACGAGCAGTACTTC.